Sequencing of this TCR beta chain was carried out in a study of T cells of healthy individuals. TCRdb independently ran MiXCR on the 5' RACE reads; one entry per CDR3 protein. Among about 96,000 distinct CDR3 sequences listed, approximately 15% were seen once. The CDR3 consists of 15 residues. Trimming pared 6 bases from V and 5 bases from J, leaving 19 bases between. The germline CDR1 and CDR2 sequences are SGDLS and YYNGEE. The source of this sequence is a human donor in good health. V is TRBV9 and J is TRBJ2-3; D remains unclear. CDR3 DNA: TGTGCCAGCAAGCCTGTAGGAAGCCGCCTAGATACGCAGTATTTT. Protein sequence: CASKPVGSRLDTQYF.